Listed below are T cell receptor beta chains from one sample, sequenced in a study of T cells and Merkel cell carcinoma outcomes. Sequencing used immunoSEQ multiplex PCR; TCRdb keeps in-frame clones, though not all of them. The table includes 5,500 to 7,500 clones, 80% to 95% detected once. Sequenced material: tumor tissue from Merkel cell carcinoma. The receptors were sampled from a human donor with Merkel cell carcinoma. Both conserved end residues are part of each CDR3.

j_call	cdr3_length	v_call	cdr3_aa
TRBJ1-2	11	TRBV30	CAWGQGNGYTF
TRBJ2-7	12	TRBV30	CAWSAASYEQYF
TRBJ2-3	11	TRBV20-1	CSAGGADTQYF
TRBJ1-1	15	TRBV6-6	CASNGPREMNTEAFF
TRBJ2-1	15	TRBV5-1	CASAEGSGGYNEQFF
TRBJ2-7	11	TRBV7-9	CASRWEDEQYF
TRBJ1-1	12	TRBV10-3	CATGRELTEAFF
TRBJ2-5	14	TRBV9	CASSPNGLQETQYF
TRBJ1-2	15	TRBV9	CASSVATEGRGGYTF
TRBJ2-3	15	TRBV9	CASGSSGTTMDTQYF
TRBJ2-3	13	TRBV9	CASSAHRGDTQYF
TRBJ2-2	18	TRBV19	CASSRTYTGQTNTGELFF
TRBJ1-5	13	TRBV19	CASTGQGVQPQHF
TRBJ1-5	14	TRBV30	CAWSAPGGSQPQHF
TRBJ1-1	14	TRBV5-1	CASSNGTGNTEAFF
TRBJ1-1	11	TRBV19	CASRGATEAFF
TRBJ2-3	14	TRBV7-9	CASSLYRGADTQYF
TRBJ1-1	13	TRBV4-3	CASSQHRNTEAFF
TRBJ2-2	13	TRBV11-1	CASSLDATGELFF
TRBJ2-7	16	TRBV9	CASSVEEGQGNYEQYF
TRBJ2-1	16	TRBV5-1	CASSLVELAGGGEQFF
TRBJ2-7	12	TRBV29-1	CSVASSPYDQYF
TRBJ1-5	13	TRBV6-5	CASSPRKSQPQHF
TRBJ1-4	15	TRBV7-2	CASSRGKPTNEKLFF
TRBJ1-2	12	TRBV30	CAWSDRIYGYTF
TRBJ2-2	13	TRBV7-2	CASSLGSARELFF
TRBJ2-5	14	TRBV6-4	CASSEGGGQETQYF
TRBJ1-1	15	TRBV29-1	CSVDFSLGANTEAFF
TRBJ2-3	15	TRBV15	CATSRVRGSTDTQYF
TRBJ2-7	13	TRBV4-2	CASSQGGRYEQYF
TRBJ2-2	13	TRBV5-1	CASSPQNTGELFF
TRBJ1-4	15	TRBV7-9	CASKPSRLGAEKLFF
TRBJ1-5	14	TRBV7-8	CASSRRQGNQPQHF
TRBJ2-7	14	TRBV11-2	CASSVLSRTYEQYF
TRBJ1-5	14	TRBV19	CASSISGGNQPQHF
TRBJ2-7	13	TRBV5-1	CASSYYQGHEQYF
TRBJ2-7	12	TRBV7-9	CASSLSGYEQYF
TRBJ2-1	17	TRBV5-4	CASSSNSGGGFYNEQFF
TRBJ2-4	16	TRBV5-4	CASSLGPGLAKNIQYF
TRBJ2-2	16	TRBV27	CASSLERGRNTGELFF
TRBJ2-5	13	TRBV5-4	CASSGVGEETQYF
TRBJ2-3	18	TRBV11-1	CASSDLRWGAGPPDTQYF
TRBJ1-2	14	TRBV10-2	CASKTGGAYFGYTF
TRBJ1-2	11	TRBV20-1	CSASAGKGYTF
TRBJ1-4	17	TRBV5-6	CASSTPIGRQANEKLFF
TRBJ1-1	14	TRBV9	CASSAAPGNTEAFF
TRBJ1-5	14	TRBV30	CAWGTVYSNQPQHF
TRBJ2-2	15	TRBV5-1	CASRLSGGNTGELFF
TRBJ2-1	16	TRBV19	CASSPQRTGGFNEQFF
TRBJ1-1	15	TRBV7-9	CASSPEGGLGAEAFF
TRBJ2-7	12	TRBV6-5	CATRDGPYEQYF
TRBJ1-2	16	TRBV5-1	CASSLGGTGPTYGYTF
TRBJ2-4	12	TRBV5-4	CASSQTANIQYF
TRBJ1-1	13	TRBV18	CASSWTGASEAFF